The present entry profiles one T cell receptor (beta chain) with its context. The antigen is not known. Data came from immunoSEQ multiplex PCR; TCRdb stores just in-frame clones and leaves some out. This table has about 71,000 clones, around 93% appearing once. The sample belongs to a study of OX40 agonist ivuxolimab in advanced cancers. Study in general: Patients received the agonistic anti-OX40 (CD134) antibody ivuxolimab. Mean age about 60 years, range about 23 to 80; 82.7% male. Study findings and constraints: Some patients without response likewise showed low normalized clonal expansion. Antigen specificity was not determined for the expanded peripheral T cells.

Germline values: CDR1 SEHNR, CDR2 FQNEAQ (reference sequence). The CDR3 is made up of 16 amino acids. V trimming: 1 base; J trimming: 2 bases; junction bases outside the gene matches: 2. The source was CD4+ or CD8+ T cells sorted from blood, collected in a trial of the OX40 agonist ivuxolimab. The TCR was taken from an adult with an advanced solid tumor such as melanoma, head and neck, liver or kidney cancer. The chain couples TRBV7-9 to TRBJ2-3; 11 bases map to TRBD2. The CDR3 here is CASSLGTSGPTDTQYF. CDR3 bases: TGTGCCAGCAGCTTAGGGACTAGCGGGCCCACAGATACGCAGTATTTT.